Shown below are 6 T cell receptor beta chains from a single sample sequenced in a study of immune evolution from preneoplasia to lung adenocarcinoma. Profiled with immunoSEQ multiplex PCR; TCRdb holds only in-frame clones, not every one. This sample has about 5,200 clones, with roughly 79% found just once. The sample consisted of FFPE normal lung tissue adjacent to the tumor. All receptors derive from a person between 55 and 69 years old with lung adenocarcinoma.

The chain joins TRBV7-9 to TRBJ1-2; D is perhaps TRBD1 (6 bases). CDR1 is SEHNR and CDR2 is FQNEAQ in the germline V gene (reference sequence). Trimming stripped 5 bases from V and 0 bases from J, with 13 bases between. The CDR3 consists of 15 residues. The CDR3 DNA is TGTGCCAGCAGCCCATTACAGGGCTCTAACTATGGCTACACCTTC. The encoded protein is CASSPLQGSNYGYTF.

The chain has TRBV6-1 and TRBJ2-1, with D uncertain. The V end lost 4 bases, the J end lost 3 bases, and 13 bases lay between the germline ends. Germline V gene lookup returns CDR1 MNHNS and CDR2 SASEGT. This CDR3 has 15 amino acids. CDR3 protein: CASSAGLGNYNEQFF. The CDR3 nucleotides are TGTGCCAGCAGTGCCGGTCTTGGGAACTACAATGAGCAGTTCTTC.

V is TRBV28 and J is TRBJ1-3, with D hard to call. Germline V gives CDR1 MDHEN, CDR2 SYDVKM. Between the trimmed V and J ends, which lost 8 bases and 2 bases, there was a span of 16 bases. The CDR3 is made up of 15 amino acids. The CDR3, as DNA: TGTGCCAGCGGTGCCGGTTCAGGAACTGGAAACACCATATATTTT. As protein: CASGAGSGTGNTIYF.

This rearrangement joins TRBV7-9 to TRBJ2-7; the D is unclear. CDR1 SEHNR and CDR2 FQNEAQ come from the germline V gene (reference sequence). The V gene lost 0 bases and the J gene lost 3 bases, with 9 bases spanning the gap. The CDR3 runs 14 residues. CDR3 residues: CASSLATSVYEQYF. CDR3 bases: TGTGCCAGCAGCTTAGCCACTTCGGTCTACGAGCAGTACTTC.

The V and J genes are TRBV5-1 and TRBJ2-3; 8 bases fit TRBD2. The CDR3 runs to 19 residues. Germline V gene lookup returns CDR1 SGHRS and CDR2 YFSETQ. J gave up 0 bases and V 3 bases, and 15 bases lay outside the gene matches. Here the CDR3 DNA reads TGCGCCAGCAGCTCTCTAGCGGGCCGGCACGCTTCTAGCACAGATACGCAGTATTTT. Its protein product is CASSSLAGRHASSTDTQYF. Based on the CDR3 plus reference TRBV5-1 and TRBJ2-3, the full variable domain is KAGVTQTPRYLIKTRGQQVTLSCSPISGHRSVSWYQQTPGQGLQFLFEYFSETQRNKGNFPGRFSGRQFSNSRSEMNVSTLELGDSALYLCASSSLAGRHASSTDTQYFGPGTRLTVL.

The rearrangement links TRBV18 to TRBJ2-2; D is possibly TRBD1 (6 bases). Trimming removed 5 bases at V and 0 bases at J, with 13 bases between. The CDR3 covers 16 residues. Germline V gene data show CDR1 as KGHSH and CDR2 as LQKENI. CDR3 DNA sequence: TGTGCCAGCTCAGGCACAGGGAACCCGAACACCGGGGAGCTGTTTTTT. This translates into CASSGTGNPNTGELFF.